This T cell receptor (beta chain) was found in a study of blood T cell repertoires in COVID-19. Study as a whole: Italy, Spain and the United States were the sources of the convalescent and acute COVID-19 samples.

Assay used: immunoSEQ multiplex PCR; TCRdb lists only in-frame clones, some missing. The table records about 300,000 clones, more than 80% of them present only once. This clone was picked up one time. V was pared by 2 bases and J by 3 bases, with 15 bases between. Germline V gene sequence: CDR1 SGHRS, CDR2 YFSETQ. The CDR3 runs to 15 residues. Sequencing input: peripheral blood. The V call is TRBV5-1, the J call TRBJ2-7; D possibly corresponds to TRBD1 (6 bases). The TCR comes from a woman aged 50 to 60 with COVID-19, enrolled during active disease. This chain's CDR3 is CASSFQGSPFYEQYF. CDR3 bases: TGCGCCAGCAGCTTCCAGGGGAGTCCTTTCTACGAGCAGTACTTC.